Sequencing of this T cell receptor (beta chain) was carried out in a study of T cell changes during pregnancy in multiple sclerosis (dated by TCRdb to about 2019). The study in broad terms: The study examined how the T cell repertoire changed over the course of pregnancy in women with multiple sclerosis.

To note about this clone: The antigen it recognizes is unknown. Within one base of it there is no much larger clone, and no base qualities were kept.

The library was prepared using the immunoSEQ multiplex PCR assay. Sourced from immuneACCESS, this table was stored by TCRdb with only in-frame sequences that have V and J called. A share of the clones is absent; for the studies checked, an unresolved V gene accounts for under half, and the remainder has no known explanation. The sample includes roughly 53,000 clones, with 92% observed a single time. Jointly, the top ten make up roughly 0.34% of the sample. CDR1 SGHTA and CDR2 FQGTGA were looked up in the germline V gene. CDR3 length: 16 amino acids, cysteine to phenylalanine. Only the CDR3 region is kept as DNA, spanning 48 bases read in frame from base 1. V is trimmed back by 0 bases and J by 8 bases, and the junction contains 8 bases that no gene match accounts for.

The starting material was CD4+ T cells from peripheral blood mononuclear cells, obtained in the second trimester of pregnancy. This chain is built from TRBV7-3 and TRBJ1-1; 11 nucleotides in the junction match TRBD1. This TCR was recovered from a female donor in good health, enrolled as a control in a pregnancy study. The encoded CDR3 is CASSLTGQGASMEAFF. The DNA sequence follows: TGTGCCAGCAGCTTAACCGGACAGGGGGCTAGTATGGAAGCTTTCTTT. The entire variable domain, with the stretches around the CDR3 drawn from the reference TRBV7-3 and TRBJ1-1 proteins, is GAGVSQTPSNKVTEKGKYVELRCDPISGHTALYWYRQSLGQGPEFLIYFQGTGAADDSGLPNDRFFAVRPEGSVSTLKIQRTERGDSAVYLCASSLTGQGASMEAFFGQGTRLTVV.